This T cell receptor beta chain originates from a study of cytomegalovirus exposure and HLA in healthy donors. Germline V gene lookup returns CDR1 MGHRA and CDR2 YSYEKL. V lost 0 bases and J 0 bases, leaving 9 bases between the germline ends. This CDR3 is 15 amino acids long. PCR primers comprised 60 Vbeta and 13 Jbeta primers. Clones were read by immunoSEQ multiplex PCR, and TCRdb kept only the in-frame ones, dropping some. This sample has 89,000 or so clones, with 77% found just once. The sequencing sample was made of PBMCs. The chain recombines TRBV4-1 with TRBJ2-7; D is perhaps TRBD1 (6 bases). The receptor was isolated from a boy younger than 18 in good health and CMV-seronegative. The CDR3 nucleotides are TGCGCCAGCAGCCAAGAAAGACAGGCCTCCTACGAGCAGTACTTC. It yields the protein CASSQERQASYEQYF.